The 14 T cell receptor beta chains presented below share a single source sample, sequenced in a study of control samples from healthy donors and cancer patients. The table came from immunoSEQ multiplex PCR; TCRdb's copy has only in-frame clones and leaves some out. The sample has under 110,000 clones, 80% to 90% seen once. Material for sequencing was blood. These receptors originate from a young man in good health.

The CDR3 bases are TGTGCCAGCGCCCCGGGTACAGGCGCCTACGAGCAGTACTTC. Translated, it gives CASAPGTGAYEQYF. The J gene is TRBJ2-7, the V gene TRBV6-5; weak D call: TRBD1 (5 bases). Germline CDR1 is MNHEY and CDR2 is SVGAGI. CDR3 size: 14 residues. V was pared by 8 bases and J by 2 bases, with 16 bases between.

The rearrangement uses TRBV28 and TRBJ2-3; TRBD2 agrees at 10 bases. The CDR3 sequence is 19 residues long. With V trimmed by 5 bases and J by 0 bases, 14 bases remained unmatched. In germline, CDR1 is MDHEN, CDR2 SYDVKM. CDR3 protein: CASSLGLAGARVSTDTQYF. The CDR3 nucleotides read TGTGCCAGCAGTCTGGGGCTAGCGGGAGCCCGTGTGAGCACAGATACGCAGTATTTT.

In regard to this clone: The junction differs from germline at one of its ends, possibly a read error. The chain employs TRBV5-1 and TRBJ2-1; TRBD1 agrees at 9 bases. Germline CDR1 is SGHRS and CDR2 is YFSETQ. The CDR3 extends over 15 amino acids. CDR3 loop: CASRLGQGSYNEQFF. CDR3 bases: TGCGCCAGCAGGTTGGGACAGGGATCCTACAATGAGCAGTTCTTC. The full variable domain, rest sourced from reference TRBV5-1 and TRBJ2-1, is KAGVTQTPRYLIKTRGQQVTLSCSPISGHRSVSWYQQTPGQGLQFLFEYFSETQRNKGNFPGRFSGRQFSNSRSEMNVSTLELGDSALYLCASRLGQGSYNEQFFGPGTRLTVL.

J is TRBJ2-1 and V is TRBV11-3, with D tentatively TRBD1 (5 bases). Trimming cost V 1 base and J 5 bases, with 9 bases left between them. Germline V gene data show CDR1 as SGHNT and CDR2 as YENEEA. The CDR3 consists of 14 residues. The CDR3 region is CASSLVGVDNEQFF. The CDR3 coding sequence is TGTGCCAGCAGCTTAGTAGGGGTCGACAATGAGCAGTTCTTC. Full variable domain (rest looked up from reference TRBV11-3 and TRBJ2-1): EAGVVQSPRYKIIEKKQPVAFWCNPISGHNTLYWYLQNLGQGPELLIRYENEEAVDDSQLPKDRFSAERLKGVDSTLKIQPAELGDSAVYLCASSLVGVDNEQFFGPGTRLTVL.

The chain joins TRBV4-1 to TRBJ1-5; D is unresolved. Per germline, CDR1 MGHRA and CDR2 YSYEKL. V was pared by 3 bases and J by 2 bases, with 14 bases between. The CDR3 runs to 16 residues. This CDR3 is CASSHRPGIGNQPQHF. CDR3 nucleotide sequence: TGCGCCAGCAGCCACAGACCGGGTATCGGCAATCAGCCCCAGCATTTT.

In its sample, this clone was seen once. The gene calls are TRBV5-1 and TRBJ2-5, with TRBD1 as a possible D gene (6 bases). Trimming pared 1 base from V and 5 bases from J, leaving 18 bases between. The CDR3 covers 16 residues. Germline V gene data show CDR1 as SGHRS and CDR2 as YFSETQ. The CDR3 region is CASSLTGSSQGETQYF. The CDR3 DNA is TGCGCCAGCAGCTTGACAGGGAGTAGCCAGGGTGAGACCCAGTACTTC.

The DNA for the CDR3 is TGTGCCAGCAGCTCCCGGTACTCAGGACAGGGAACAGATACGCAGTATTTT. Its translation is CASSSRYSGQGTDTQYF. The gene calls are TRBV7-2 and TRBJ2-3; 8 bases align to TRBD1. Germline V gene sequence: CDR1 SGHTA, CDR2 FQGNSA. The CDR3 runs 17 residues. The V gene end was trimmed by 4 bases and the J gene end by 3 bases; junction bases not matched to a gene: 12.

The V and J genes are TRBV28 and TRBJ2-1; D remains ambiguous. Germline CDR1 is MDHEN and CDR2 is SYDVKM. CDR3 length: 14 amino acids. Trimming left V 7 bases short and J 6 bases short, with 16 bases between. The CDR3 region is CASTSEPWSNEQFF. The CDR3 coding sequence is TGTGCCAGCACCTCTGAACCCTGGAGCAATGAGCAGTTCTTC.

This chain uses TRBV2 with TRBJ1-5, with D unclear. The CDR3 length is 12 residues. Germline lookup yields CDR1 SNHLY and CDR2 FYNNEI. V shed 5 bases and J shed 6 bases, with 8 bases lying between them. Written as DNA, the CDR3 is TGTGCCAGCAGTCGACTGGTTCAGCCCCAGCATTTT. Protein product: CASSRLVQPQHF.

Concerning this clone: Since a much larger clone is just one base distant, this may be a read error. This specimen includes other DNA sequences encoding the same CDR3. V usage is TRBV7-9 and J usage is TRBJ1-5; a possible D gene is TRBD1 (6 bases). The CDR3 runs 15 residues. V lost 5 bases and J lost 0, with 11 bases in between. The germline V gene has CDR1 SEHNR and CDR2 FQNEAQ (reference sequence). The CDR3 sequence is CASSLGGYSNQPQHF. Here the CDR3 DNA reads TGTGCCAGCAGCCTAGGGGGATATAGCAATCAGCCCCAGCATTTT.

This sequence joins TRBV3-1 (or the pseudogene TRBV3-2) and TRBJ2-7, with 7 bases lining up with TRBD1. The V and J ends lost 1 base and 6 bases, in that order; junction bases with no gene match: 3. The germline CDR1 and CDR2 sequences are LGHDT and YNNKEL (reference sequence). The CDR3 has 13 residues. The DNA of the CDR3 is TGTGCCAGCAGCCAAGGACAGGGCGGCGAGCAGTACGTC. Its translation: CASSQGQGGEQYV.

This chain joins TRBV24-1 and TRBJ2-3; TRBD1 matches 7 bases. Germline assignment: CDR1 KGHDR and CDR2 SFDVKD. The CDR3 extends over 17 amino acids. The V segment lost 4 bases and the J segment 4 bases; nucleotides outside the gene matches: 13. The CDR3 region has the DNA TGTGCCACCAGTGACACAGGGGATTTAAGGGTTGCAGATACGCAGTATTTT. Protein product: CATSDTGDLRVADTQYF.

CDR3 protein: CARAGRGSSYEQYV. The CDR3 nucleotides are TGTGCCAGGGCGGGACGGGGAAGCTCCTACGAGCAGTACGTC. The rearrangement joins TRBV6-5 to TRBJ2-7; D might be TRBD2 (6 bases). Germline-derived CDR1 and CDR2 are MNHEY and SVGAGI. The CDR3 extends over 14 amino acids. The V end lost 9 bases, the J end lost 0 bases, and 15 bases lay between the germline ends.

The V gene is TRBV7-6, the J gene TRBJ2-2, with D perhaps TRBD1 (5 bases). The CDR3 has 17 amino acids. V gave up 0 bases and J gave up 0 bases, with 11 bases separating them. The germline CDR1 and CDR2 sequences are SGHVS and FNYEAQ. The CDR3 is CASSLASGHSNTGELFF. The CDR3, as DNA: TGTGCCAGCAGCTTAGCCTCAGGGCACTCGAACACCGGGGAGCTGTTTTTT.